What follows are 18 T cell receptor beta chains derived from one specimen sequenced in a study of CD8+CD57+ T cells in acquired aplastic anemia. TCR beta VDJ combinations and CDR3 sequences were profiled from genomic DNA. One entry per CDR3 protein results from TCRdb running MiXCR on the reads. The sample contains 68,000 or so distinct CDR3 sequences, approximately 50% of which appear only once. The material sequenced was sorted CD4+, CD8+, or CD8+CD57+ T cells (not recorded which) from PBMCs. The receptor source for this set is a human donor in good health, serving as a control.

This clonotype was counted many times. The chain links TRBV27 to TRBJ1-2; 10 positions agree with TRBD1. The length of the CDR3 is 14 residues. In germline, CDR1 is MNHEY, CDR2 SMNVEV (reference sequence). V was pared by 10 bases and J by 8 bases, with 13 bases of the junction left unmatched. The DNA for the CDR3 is TGTGCCACAGGGACAGGGGAGGATCGTCGAGGCTACACCTTC. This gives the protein CATGTGEDRRGYTF.

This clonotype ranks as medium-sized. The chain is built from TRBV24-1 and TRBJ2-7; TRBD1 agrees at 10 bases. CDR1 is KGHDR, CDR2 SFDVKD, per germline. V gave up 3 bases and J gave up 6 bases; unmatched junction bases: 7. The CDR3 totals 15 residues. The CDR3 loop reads CATSDPSDRGGEQYF. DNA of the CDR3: TGTGCCACCAGTGATCCATCGGACAGGGGGGGCGAGCAGTACTTC.

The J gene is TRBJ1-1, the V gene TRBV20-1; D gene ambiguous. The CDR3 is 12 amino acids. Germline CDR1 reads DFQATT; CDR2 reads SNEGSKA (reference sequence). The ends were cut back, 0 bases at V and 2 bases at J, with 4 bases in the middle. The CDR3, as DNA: TGCAGTGCTAGAGATCCTAACACTGAAGCTTTCTTT. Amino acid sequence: CSARDPNTEAFF.

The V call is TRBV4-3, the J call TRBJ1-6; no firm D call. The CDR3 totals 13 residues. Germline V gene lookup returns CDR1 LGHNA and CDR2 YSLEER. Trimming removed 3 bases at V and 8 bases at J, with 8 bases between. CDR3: CASSQAGYSPLHF. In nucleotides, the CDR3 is TGCGCCAGCAGCCAGGCAGGTTATTCACCCCTCCACTTT.

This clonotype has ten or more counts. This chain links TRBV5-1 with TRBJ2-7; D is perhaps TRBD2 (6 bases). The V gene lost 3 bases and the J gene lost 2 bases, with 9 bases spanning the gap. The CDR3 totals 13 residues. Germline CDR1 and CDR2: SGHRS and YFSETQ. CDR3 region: CASSSSGAYEQYF. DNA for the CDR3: TGCGCCAGCAGCTCCTCGGGAGCCTACGAGCAGTACTTC. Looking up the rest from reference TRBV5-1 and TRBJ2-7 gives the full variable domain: KAGVTQTPRYLIKTRGQQVTLSCSPISGHRSVSWYQQTPGQGLQFLFEYFSETQRNKGNFPGRFSGRQFSNSRSEMNVSTLELGDSALYLCASSSSGAYEQYFGPGTRLTVT.

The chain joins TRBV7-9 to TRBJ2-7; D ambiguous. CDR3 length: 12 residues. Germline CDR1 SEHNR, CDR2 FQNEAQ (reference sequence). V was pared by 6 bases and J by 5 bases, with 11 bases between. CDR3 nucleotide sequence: TGTGCCAGCAGTTCCGACGAGGACGAGCAGTACTTC. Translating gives CASSSDEDEQYF.

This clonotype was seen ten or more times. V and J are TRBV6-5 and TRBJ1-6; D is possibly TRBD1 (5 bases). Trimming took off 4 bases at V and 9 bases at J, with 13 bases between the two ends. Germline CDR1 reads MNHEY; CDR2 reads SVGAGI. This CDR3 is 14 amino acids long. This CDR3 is CASSCGGGGSPLHF. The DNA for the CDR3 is TGTGCCAGCAGTTGCGGTGGCGGGGGTTCACCCCTCCACTTT.

The CDR3, as DNA: TGTGCCAGCAGCCGCGGACGAGGACAAGAGACCCAGTACTTC. Protein product: CASSRGRGQETQYF. The V call is TRBV7-9, the J call TRBJ2-5; D call uncertain. This CDR3 is built from 14 residues. V lost 5 bases and J 2 bases, leaving 12 bases between the germline ends. CDR1 is SEHNR and CDR2 is FQNEAQ in the germline V gene (reference sequence).

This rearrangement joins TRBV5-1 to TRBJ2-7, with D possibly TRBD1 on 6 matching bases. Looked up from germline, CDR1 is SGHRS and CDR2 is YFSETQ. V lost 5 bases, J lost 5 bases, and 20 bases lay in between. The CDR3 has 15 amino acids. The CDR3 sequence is CASRFDRGGRNEQYF. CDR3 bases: TGCGCCAGCAGATTTGACCGTGGGGGCAGAAACGAGCAGTACTTC. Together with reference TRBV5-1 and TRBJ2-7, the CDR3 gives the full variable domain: KAGVTQTPRYLIKTRGQQVTLSCSPISGHRSVSWYQQTPGQGLQFLFEYFSETQRNKGNFPGRFSGRQFSNSRSEMNVSTLELGDSALYLCASRFDRGGRNEQYFGPGTRLTVT.

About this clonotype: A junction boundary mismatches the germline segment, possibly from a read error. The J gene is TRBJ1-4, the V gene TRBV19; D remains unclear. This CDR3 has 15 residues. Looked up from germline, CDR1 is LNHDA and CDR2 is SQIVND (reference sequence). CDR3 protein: CASRTLGATNEKLFF. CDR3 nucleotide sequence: TGTGCCAGCAGGACCCTTGGAGCAACCAATGAAAAACTGTTTTTT.

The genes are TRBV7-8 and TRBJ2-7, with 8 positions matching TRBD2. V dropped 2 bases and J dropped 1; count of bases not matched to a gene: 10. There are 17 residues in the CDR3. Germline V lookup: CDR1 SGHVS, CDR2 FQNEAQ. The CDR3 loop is CASSLRSAGDLSYEQYF. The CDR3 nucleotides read TGTGCCAGCAGCTTACGGTCAGCGGGGGACCTTTCCTACGAGCAGTACTTC.

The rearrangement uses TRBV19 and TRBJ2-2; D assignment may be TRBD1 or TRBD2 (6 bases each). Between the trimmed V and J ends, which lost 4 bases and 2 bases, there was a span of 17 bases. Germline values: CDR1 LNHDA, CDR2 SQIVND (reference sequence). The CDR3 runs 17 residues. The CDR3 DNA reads TGTGCCAGTAGTACCTCCCCGCGGGACAAAAACACCGGGGAGCTGTTTTTT. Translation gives CASSTSPRDKNTGELFF.

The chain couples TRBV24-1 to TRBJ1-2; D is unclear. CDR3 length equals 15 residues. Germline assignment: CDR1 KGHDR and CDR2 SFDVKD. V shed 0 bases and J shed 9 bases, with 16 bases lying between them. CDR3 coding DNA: TGTGCCACCAGTGATTTGAGCGGTGGAAGGGAGAGCTACACCTTC. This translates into CATSDLSGGRESYTF.

In DNA form, the CDR3 reads TGCGCCAGCAGTGATCCGGGGGCCTACGAGCAGTACTTC. This translates into CASSDPGAYEQYF. This rearrangement joins TRBV10-1 to TRBJ2-7, with a weak D call TRBD2 (6 bases). V was cut by 3 bases and J by 2 bases, with 8 bases left in between. Germline V gene sequence: CDR1 WNHNN, CDR2 SYGVQD (reference sequence). The CDR3 has 13 residues.

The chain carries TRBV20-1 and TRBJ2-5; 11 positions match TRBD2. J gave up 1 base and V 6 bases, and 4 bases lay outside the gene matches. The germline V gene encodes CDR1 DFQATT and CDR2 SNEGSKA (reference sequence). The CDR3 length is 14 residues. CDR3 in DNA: TGCAGTGCAACCGGGACTAGCGGCCAAGAGACCCAGTACTTC. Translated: CSATGTSGQETQYF.

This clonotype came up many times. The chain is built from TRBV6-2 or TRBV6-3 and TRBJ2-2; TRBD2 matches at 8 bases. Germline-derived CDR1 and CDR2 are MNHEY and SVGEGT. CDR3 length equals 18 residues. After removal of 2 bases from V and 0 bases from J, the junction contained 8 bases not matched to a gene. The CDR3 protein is CASSYGLAGTPNTGELFF. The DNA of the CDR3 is TGTGCCAGCAGTTACGGATTAGCGGGAACACCGAACACCGGGGAGCTGTTTTTT.

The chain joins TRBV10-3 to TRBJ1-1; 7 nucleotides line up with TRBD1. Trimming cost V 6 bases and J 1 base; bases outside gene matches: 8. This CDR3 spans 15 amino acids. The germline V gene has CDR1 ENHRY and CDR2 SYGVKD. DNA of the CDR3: TGTGCCATCAGAACAGGGGTAGTGTCGAACACTGAAGCTTTCTTT. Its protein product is CAIRTGVVSNTEAFF.

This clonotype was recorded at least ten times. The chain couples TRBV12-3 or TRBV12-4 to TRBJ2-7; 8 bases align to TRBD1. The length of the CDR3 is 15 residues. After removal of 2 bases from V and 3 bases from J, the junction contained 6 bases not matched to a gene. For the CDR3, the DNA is TGTGCCAGCAGTTTAATAGCGGACAGGGTCTACGAGCAGTACTTC. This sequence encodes CASSLIADRVYEQYF.